The 23 T cell receptor beta chains below all came from one sample that was sequenced in a study of blood T cell repertoires in COVID-19. TCRdb's table, derived via immunoSEQ multiplex PCR, lists solely in-frame clones and lacks some. The sample carries about 46,000 clones, more than 80% recorded once. Material for sequencing was peripheral blood. Every receptor here comes from a man in his fifties or sixties with acute or convalescent COVID-19.

The rearrangement joins TRBV9 to TRBJ1-2, with TRBD1 matching over 9 bases. Germline trimming cut 3 bases from V and 5 bases from J; bases unmatched to any gene: 5. The CDR3 is made up of 14 amino acids. Germline V lookup: CDR1 SGDLS, CDR2 YYNGEE. CDR3 amino acids: CASSGQGVWYGYTF. DNA for the CDR3: TGTGCCAGCAGCGGACAGGGGGTATGGTATGGCTACACCTTC.

V is TRBV7-2 and J is TRBJ1-5; D may be TRBD1 (5 bases). V was trimmed by 3 bases and J by 6 bases, leaving 9 bases between them. The V gene's germline CDR1 is SGHTA and CDR2 FQGNSA. The CDR3 covers 13 residues. In nucleotides, the CDR3 is TGTGCCAGCAGCTTCCCAGGGATTCAGCCCCAGCATTTT. Translation: CASSFPGIQPQHF.

V is TRBV10-3 and J is TRBJ2-5; 9 positions match TRBD2. Germline CDR1 ENHRY, CDR2 SYGVKD. Trimming at V came to 7 bases and at J to 4 bases, leaving 13 bases not matched to a gene. The CDR3 has 16 amino acids. In DNA form, the CDR3 reads TGTGCCATCAAAGTTGGCGGGAGGGGCCGAGGAGAGACCCAGTACTTC. Amino acids: CAIKVGGRGRGETQYF.

The J gene is TRBJ2-2, the V gene TRBV5-4; D possibly corresponds to TRBD2 (6 bases). The germline gives CDR1 SGHNT, CDR2 YYREEE (reference sequence). The V end was cut by 2 bases, the J end by 1 base, with 9 bases between. CDR3 size: 15 residues. The CDR3 DNA reads as TGTGCCAGCAGCTTTTCCGGGAGGAACACCGGGGAGCTGTTTTTT. Encoded protein: CASSFSGRNTGELFF.

The J gene is TRBJ1-3, the V gene TRBV18; D remains unclear. The V and J ends lost 5 bases and 0 bases respectively, with 14 bases between them. Germline lookup yields CDR1 KGHSH and CDR2 LQKENI. The CDR3 consists of 16 residues. The DNA for the CDR3 is TGTGCCAGCTCAGCATCAGGCCCCCCCTCTGGAAACACCATATATTTT. Its translation is CASSASGPPSGNTIYF.

Written as DNA, the CDR3 is TGTGCCAGCAGCTTAGGGGACAGGGTATCCGGGGAGCTGTTTTTT. Amino acids: CASSLGDRVSGELFF. This sequence joins TRBV11-1 and TRBJ2-2; the match to TRBD1 covers 9 bases. This CDR3 has 15 amino acids. Per the germline V gene, CDR1 is SGHAT and CDR2 is FQDESV (reference sequence). Germline trimming cut 1 base from V and 6 bases from J; bases unmatched to any gene: 3.

This rearrangement joins TRBV5-1 to TRBJ1-5; 7 nucleotides align to TRBD1. The germline V gene has CDR1 SGHRS and CDR2 YFSETQ. The CDR3 totals 14 residues. The trim removed 4 bases at V and 2 bases at J, leaving 3 bases unmatched. For the CDR3, the DNA is TGCGCCAGCAGCAAAGGGACAGGCAATCAGCCCCAGCATTTT. Protein product: CASSKGTGNQPQHF.

The rearrangement uses TRBV6-6 and TRBJ1-2; D uncertain. This CDR3 is 14 amino acids long. V dropped 4 bases and J dropped 4 bases, with 13 bases sitting between them. In germline, CDR1 is MNHNY, CDR2 SVGAGI (reference sequence). In DNA, the CDR3 is TGTGCCAGCAGTTCGAGGTCAGGAGGCTATGGCTACACCTTC. It codes for CASSSRSGGYGYTF.

CDR3 amino acids: CASRKEAGGPEAFF. CDR3 bases: TGTGCCAGCAGGAAAGAGGCAGGGGGCCCTGAAGCTTTCTTT. The chain carries TRBV6-5 and TRBJ1-1; 8 nucleotides agree with TRBD1. Germline CDR1 reads MNHEY; CDR2 reads SVGAGI. Trimming took 6 bases from V and 6 from J; bases not matched to a gene: 9. The CDR3 contains 14 residues.

V gene TRBV2 combines with J gene TRBJ1-1; 7 bases line up with TRBD1. V trimming: 6 bases; J trimming: 4 bases; junction bases outside the gene matches: 5. This CDR3 is built from 13 residues. Germline V gene sequence: CDR1 SNHLY, CDR2 FYNNEI. In DNA, the CDR3 is TGTGCCAGCAGCCGACAGGGAAGCACTGAAGCTTTCTTT. This sequence encodes CASSRQGSTEAFF.

The chain uses TRBV6-5 and TRBJ2-7; D is possibly TRBD2 (6 bases). Between the trimmed V and J ends, which lost 4 bases and 1 base, there was a span of 17 bases. The CDR3 covers 16 residues. CDR1 and CDR2 (germline): MNHEY, SVGAGI. The CDR3 nucleotides are TGTGCCAGCAGTTTGACCGGGGGTAAAGTGTCCTACGAGCAGTACTTC. Translating gives CASSLTGGKVSYEQYF.

The chain combines TRBV4-1 with TRBJ2-5, with 7 bases that match TRBD1. V was pared by 0 bases and J by 6 bases, with 4 bases of the junction left unmatched. CDR1 and CDR2 (germline): MGHRA, YSYEKL. The CDR3 totals 14 residues. The CDR3 reads CASSQDTGAKTQYF. The CDR3 nucleotides are TGCGCCAGCAGCCAAGATACAGGGGCAAAGACCCAGTACTTC.

CDR3 nucleotides: TGCGCCAGCAGCAGGGGGCGAGCAGATACGCAGTATTTT. Protein sequence: CASSRGRADTQYF. The chain employs TRBV5-1 and TRBJ2-3; TRBD1 matches 7 bases. The length of the CDR3 is 13 residues. J gave up 4 bases and V 4 bases, and 3 bases lay outside the gene matches. Germline assignment: CDR1 SGHRS and CDR2 YFSETQ. Filled out from reference TRBV5-1 and TRBJ2-3, the complete variable domain reads KAGVTQTPRYLIKTRGQQVTLSCSPISGHRSVSWYQQTPGQGLQFLFEYFSETQRNKGNFPGRFSGRQFSNSRSEMNVSTLELGDSALYLCASSRGRADTQYFGPGTRLTVL.

CDR3 coding DNA: TGTGCCTGGAGTGTTCCGGAGGTGTCCTACAATGAGCAGTTCTTC. It codes for CAWSVPEVSYNEQFF. The chain couples TRBV30 to TRBJ2-1; D possibly corresponds to TRBD2 (5 bases). Trimming took off 0 bases at V and 1 base at J, with 10 bases between the two ends. The length of the CDR3 is 15 residues. The germline V gene has CDR1 GTSNPN and CDR2 SVGIG (reference sequence).

The chain joins TRBV14 to TRBJ2-5, with 8 bases matching TRBD2. V lost 4 bases to trimming and J lost 3 bases; unmatched junction nucleotides: 4. The CDR3 sequence is 14 residues long. CDR1 SGHDN and CDR2 FVKESK come from the germline V gene. CDR3 nucleotide sequence: TGTGCCAGCAGCCCAGGTAGCGGGAAAGAGACCCAGTACTTC. It codes for CASSPGSGKETQYF.

The chain has TRBV12-3 or TRBV12-4 and TRBJ1-4; D is unclear. Deletions cut 9 bases from V and 8 bases from J, with 10 bases between. The CDR3 runs to 11 residues. The CDR3 bases are TGTGCCAGTTCCGGGTTCGAAAAACTGTTTTTT. It is translated as CASSGFEKLFF.

CDR3 sequence: CARGPDTQYF. The CDR3 DNA follows: TGTGCAAGGGGCCCAGATACGCAGTATTTT. V and J are TRBV7-3 and TRBJ2-3; TRBD1 might be the D (5 bases). Germline V CDR1 and CDR2: SGHTA, FQGTGA. The CDR3 is 10 residues long.

The J gene is TRBJ2-3, the V gene TRBV9; TRBD1 matches 7 bases. The CDR3 runs to 16 residues. After removal of 1 base from V and 4 bases from J, the junction contained 9 bases not matched to a gene. From germline, CDR1 is SGDLS and CDR2 YYNGEE. CDR3 coding DNA: TGTGCCAGCAGCGTATCTACGACAGGGCTCGCAGATACGCAGTATTTT. Residues: CASSVSTTGLADTQYF.

J is TRBJ2-7 and V is TRBV9; tentative D call: TRBD1 (5 bases). The CDR3 is made up of 15 amino acids. Germline V gene lookup returns CDR1 SGDLS and CDR2 YYNGEE. V was cut by 0 bases and J by 3 bases, with 13 bases left in between. This CDR3 is CASSVGGSQIYEQYF. The CDR3 DNA follows: TGTGCCAGCAGCGTAGGGGGCAGCCAGATCTACGAGCAGTACTTC.

J is TRBJ1-6 and V is TRBV27; TRBD1 might be the D (6 bases). CDR1 is MNHEY and CDR2 is SMNVEV in the germline V gene (reference sequence). Deletions cut 5 bases from V and 10 bases from J, with 18 bases between. The CDR3 spans 15 residues. Here the CDR3 reads CASSPGQRTASPLHF. DNA of the CDR3: TGTGCCAGCAGTCCAGGACAGCGAACAGCATCACCCCTCCACTTT.

This clone was seen once. The V gene is TRBV6-1, the J gene TRBJ1-5; the match to TRBD1 covers 7 bases. Germline-derived CDR1 and CDR2 are MNHNS and SASEGT. This CDR3 region has 15 residues. The junction had 7 bases not matched to a gene; V was cut back by 5 bases and J by 3 bases. The CDR3 sequence is CASSFPGQNNQPQHF. CDR3 bases: TGTGCCAGCAGTTTTCCGGGACAGAACAATCAGCCCCAGCATTTT.

V is TRBV2 and J is TRBJ2-2, with D hard to call. Germline V lookup: CDR1 SNHLY, CDR2 FYNNEI. The CDR3 runs to 15 residues. V lost 1 base, J lost 6 bases, and 12 bases lay in between. This CDR3 is CASSEGSVAPGELFF. The CDR3 coding sequence is TGTGCCAGCAGTGAAGGATCGGTAGCCCCCGGGGAGCTGTTTTTT.

This sequence joins TRBV7-2 and TRBJ2-1; TRBD2 agrees at 15 bases. The V and J ends lost 5 bases and 7 bases, in that order; junction bases with no gene match: 3. CDR3 length: 15 amino acids. CDR1 and CDR2 (germline): SGHTA, FQGNSA. CDR3 protein: CASSPGLAGGNEQFF. As DNA, the CDR3 is TGTGCCAGCAGCCCAGGACTAGCGGGAGGGAATGAGCAGTTCTTC.